The sequence of this T cell receptor beta chain was determined in a study of shared clonotypes between healthy human individuals. The study, taken as a whole, reports: Represented diversity (both genetic and exposure-history) was limited by the small number of donors. Naive subsets usually exceeded memory subsets in estimated richness.

Authors' analysis steps: Junction-only immunoSEQ data arrived without quality scores, meaning filtering differed. Assay used: immunoSEQ multiplex PCR; TCRdb lists only in-frame clones, some missing. Clone size and V and J calls were adopted from that table, with D and trimming inferred from the DNA. This sample carries about 1.5 million clones, roughly 96% of them seen once, and the ten largest clones take 1.2%. On this clone itself: Its antigen is unknown.

The V end was cut by 2 bases, the J end by 5 bases, with 15 bases between. The CDR3 runs to 14 residues. The V gene's germline CDR1 is GTSNPN and CDR2 SVGIG (reference sequence). The V and J genes are TRBV30 and TRBJ2-5, with D tentatively TRBD1 or TRBD2 (7 bases each). This sequence was found in a man aged 25-40 years in good health. Sequencing was performed on naive CD4+ T cells sorted from blood. The subset is: CD45RA+ positively selected. This CDR3 is CAWSPGGGRETQYF. CDR3 sequence (DNA): TGTGCCTGGAGTCCAGGGGGGGGACGGGAGACCCAGTACTTC.